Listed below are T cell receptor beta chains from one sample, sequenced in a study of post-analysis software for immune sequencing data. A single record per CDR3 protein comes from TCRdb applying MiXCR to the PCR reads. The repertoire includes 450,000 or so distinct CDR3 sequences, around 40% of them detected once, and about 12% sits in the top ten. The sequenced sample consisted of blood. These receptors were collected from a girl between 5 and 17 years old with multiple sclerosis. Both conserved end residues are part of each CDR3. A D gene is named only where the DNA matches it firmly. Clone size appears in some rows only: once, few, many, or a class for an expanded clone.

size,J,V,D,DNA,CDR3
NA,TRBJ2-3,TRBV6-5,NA,TGTGCCAGCAGTTATGGGCTAGCGCCCTCGGATACGCAGTATTTT,CASSYGLAPSDTQYF
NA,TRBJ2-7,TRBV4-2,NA,TGTGCCAGCAGCCCCCAGACAGTTCCCTCCTACGAGCAGTACTTC,CASSPQTVPSYEQYF
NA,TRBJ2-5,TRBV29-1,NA,TGCAGCGCAGGACCGGGACTCCGCCAAGAGACCCAGTACTTC,CSAGPGLRQETQYF
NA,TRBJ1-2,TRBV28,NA,TGTGCCAGCAGCGGACAGCCCAGGGGCTACACCTTC,CASSGQPRGYTF
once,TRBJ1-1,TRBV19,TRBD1,TGTGCCAGTAGCCTCCTTGGGACAGGGGGAACTGAAGCTTTCTTT,CASSLLGTGGTEAFF
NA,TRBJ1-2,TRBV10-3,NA,TGTGCCATCAGTGAATTTGGGAGGAATGGCTACACCTTC,CAISEFGRNGYTF
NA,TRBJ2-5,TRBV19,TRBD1,TGTGCCAGTAGTCACGACAGGGAGCAGTACTTC,CASSHDREQYF
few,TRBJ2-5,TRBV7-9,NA,TGTGCCAGCAGCTTCAACGGACCGTCAGAGACCCAGTACTTC,CASSFNGPSETQYF
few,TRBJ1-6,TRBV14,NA,TGTGCCAGCAGCCAAGATTTTCAGGGAGTGAATTCACCCCTCCACTTT,CASSQDFQGVNSPLHF
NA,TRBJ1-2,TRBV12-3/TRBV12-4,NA,TGTGCCAGCAGTTTCCTCGGTAAAGTAGATGGCTACACCTTC,CASSFLGKVDGYTF
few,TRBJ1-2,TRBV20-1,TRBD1,TGCAGTGCTAGTGAGGCAGGGGGCATAGGTGGCTACACCTTC,CSASEAGGIGGYTF
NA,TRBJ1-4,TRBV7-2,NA,TGTGCCAGCAGCCAGAGAAGAGCAACTAATGAAAAACTGTTTTTT,CASSQRRATNEKLFF
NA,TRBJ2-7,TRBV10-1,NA,TGCGCCAGCAGAGATTACGAGCAGTACTTC,CASRDYEQYF
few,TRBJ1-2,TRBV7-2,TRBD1,TGTGCCAGCAGCTTGGACAGGACCAACTATGGCTACACCTTC,CASSLDRTNYGYTF
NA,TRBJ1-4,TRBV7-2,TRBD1,TGTGCCAGCAGCCTGCAGGGAGGGGGCGAAGAAAAACTGTTTTTT,CASSLQGGGEEKLFF
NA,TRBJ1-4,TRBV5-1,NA,TGCGCCAGCAGCTTGGTTGGGGATTATAATGAAAAACTGTTTTTT,CASSLVGDYNEKLFF
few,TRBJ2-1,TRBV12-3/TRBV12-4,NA,TGTGCCAGCAGTTTGACTAGTCGTCTGCAGTTCTTC,CASSLTSRLQFF
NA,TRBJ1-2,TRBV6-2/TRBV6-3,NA,TGTGCCAGCAGGACGGGACAATCGGGCGGCTACACCTTC,CASRTGQSGGYTF
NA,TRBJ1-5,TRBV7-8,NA,TGTGCCAGCAGCCCCTTGACCAGACCCGATCAGCCCCAGCATTTT,CASSPLTRPDQPQHF